The T cell receptor beta chain under discussion was sequenced for a study of blood T cell repertoires in COVID-19 (dated by TCRdb to 2020 to 2022). Regarding the research as a whole: Samples covering the acute and convalescent phases of COVID-19 were provided by collaborators in the United States, Italy and Spain. The prospective study material was composed of cDNA or gDNA derived from T cells, B-cell-depleted T cells, or PBMCs. Subjects who had been exposed to COVID-19, were actively infected with it, or had recovered from it provided the deeply sampled blood TCRbeta repertoires that made up the dataset. A freely available public database, intended as a resource for researchers studying the immune response to SARS-CoV-2, is where the repertoires were released. Samples came from the ongoing ImmuneRACE study (first 160 participants) plus 1,254 subjects from 6 global collaborators. Sample metadata almost always included a de-identified subject ID, COVID-19 status, age in years and sex. Where available, HLA class I and class II types were obtained from metadata supplied by the sample provider rather than from assay-based typing.

Broader findings and caveats from the paper: The amount of clinical and demographic metadata varied by source and participant and was provided uncurated.

One collaborating source in Seattle enrolled patients while the patients were actively infected and followed the patients over time throughout the course of disease. Each collaborating institution followed its own protocols to collect whole blood in K2EDTA tubes. Collaborator samples were shipped for TCRbeta analysis as frozen whole blood, isolated PBMCs, or DNA extracted from either sample type. TCRbeta CDR3 regions were amplified from genomic DNA using the immunoSEQ Assay, a bias-controlled multiplex PCR. Regarding the original processing steps: Nucleated cell counts per sample were estimated from amplification of reference gene primers within the assay. Sequence reads were collapsed and filtered to measure the absolute abundance of every unique TCRbeta CDR3 rearrangement. For each sample, productive Simpson clonality was calculated by taking the square root of Simpson's diversity index across productive rearrangements. What TCRdb holds here is the immuneACCESS table cut down to in-frame rearrangements. Part of the clones is not present; checked against another copy, under half of the missing clones reflect an unresolved V gene, and the others are unexplained. Clone size and the V and J calls come from that table; the DNA yielded D and trimming. The sample has 90,000 to 100,000 clones on record, approximately 91% of them singletons. The ten most abundant clones make up approximately 5.4% of the sample.

Remarks on this clone: Its antigen remains undetermined. It has no much larger one-base neighbor in the sample; base qualities were not kept.

Ends trimmed: V by 5 bases, J by 4 bases; bases unmatched to a gene: 5. There are 14 amino acids in the CDR3, from cysteine to phenylalanine inclusive. Of all the DNA, just the CDR3 is kept, 42 bases in frame from base 1. CDR1 SGHTA and CDR2 FQGNSA are derived from the germline V gene. Here the chain combines TRBV7-2 and TRBJ1-5; TRBD1 aligns with 7 central bases. The clonotype comes from a man aged 60 to 69 with COVID-19, enrolled during active disease. The sequencing sample was made of peripheral blood. The bases read TGTGCCAGCAGCGAGACAGGGTCGAATCAGCCCCAGCATTTT. This encodes CASSETGSNQPQHF.